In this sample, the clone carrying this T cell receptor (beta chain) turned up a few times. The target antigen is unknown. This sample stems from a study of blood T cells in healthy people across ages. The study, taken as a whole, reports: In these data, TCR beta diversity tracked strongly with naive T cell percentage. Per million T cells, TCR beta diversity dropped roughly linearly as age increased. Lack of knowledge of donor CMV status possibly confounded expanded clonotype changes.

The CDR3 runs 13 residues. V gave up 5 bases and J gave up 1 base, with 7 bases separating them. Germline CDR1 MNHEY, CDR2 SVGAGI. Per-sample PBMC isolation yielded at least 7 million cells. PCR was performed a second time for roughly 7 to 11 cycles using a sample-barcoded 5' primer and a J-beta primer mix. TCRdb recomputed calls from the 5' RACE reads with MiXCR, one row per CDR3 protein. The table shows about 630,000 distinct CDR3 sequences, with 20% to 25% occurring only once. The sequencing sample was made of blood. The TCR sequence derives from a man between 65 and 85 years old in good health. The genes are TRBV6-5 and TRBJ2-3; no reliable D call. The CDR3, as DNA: TGTGCCAGCAGTCCCCGGCGCACAGATACGCAGTATTTT. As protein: CASSPRRTDTQYF.